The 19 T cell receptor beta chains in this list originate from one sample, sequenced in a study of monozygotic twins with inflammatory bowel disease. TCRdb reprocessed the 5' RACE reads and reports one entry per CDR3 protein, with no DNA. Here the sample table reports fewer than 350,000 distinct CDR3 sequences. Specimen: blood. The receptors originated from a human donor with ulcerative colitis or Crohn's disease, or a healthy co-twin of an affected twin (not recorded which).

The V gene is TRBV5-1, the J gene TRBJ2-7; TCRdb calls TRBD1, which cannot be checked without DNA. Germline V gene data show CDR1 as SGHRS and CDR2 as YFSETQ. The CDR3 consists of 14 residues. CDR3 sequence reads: CASSLEGGSYEQYF. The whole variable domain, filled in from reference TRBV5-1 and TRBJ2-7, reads KAGVTQTPRYLIKTRGQQVTLSCSPISGHRSVSWYQQTPGQGLQFLFEYFSETQRNKGNFPGRFSGRQFSNSRSEMNVSTLELGDSALYLCASSLEGGSYEQYFGPGTRLTVT.

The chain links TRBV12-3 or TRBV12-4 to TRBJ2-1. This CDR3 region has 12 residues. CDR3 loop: CASSFGRSEQFF.

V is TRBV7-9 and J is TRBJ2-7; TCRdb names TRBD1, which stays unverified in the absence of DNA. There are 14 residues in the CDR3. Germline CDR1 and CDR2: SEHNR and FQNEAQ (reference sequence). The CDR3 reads CASSAGTGLREQYF.

The CDR3 loop is CASSLGGTGGTEAFF. This rearrangement joins TRBV7-2 to TRBJ1-1; TCRdb selects TRBD1, and the lack of DNA leaves this call unchecked. The CDR3 is 15 residues long. The germline V gene has CDR1 SGHTA and CDR2 FQGNSA.

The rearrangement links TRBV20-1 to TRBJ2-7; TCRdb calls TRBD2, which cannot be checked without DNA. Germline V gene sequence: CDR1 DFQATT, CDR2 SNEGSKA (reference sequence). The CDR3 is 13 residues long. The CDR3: CSAGPGHLYEQYF.

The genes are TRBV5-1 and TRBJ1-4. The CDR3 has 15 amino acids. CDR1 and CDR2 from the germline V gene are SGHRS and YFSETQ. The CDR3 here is CASSLVGSTNEKLFF.

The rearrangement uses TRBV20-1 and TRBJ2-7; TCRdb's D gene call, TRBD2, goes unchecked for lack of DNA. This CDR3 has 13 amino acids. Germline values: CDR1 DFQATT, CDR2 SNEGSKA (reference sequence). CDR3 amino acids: CSASLAGGYEQYF.

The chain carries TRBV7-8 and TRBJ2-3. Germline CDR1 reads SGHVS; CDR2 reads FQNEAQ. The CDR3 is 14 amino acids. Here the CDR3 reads CASSFQEVTDTQYF. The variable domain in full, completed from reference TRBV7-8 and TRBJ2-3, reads GAGVSQSPRYKVAKRGQDVALRCDPISGHVSLFWYQQALGQGPEFLTYFQNEAQLDKSGLPSDRFFAERPEGSVSTLKIQRTQQEDSAVYLCASSFQEVTDTQYFGPGTRLTVL.

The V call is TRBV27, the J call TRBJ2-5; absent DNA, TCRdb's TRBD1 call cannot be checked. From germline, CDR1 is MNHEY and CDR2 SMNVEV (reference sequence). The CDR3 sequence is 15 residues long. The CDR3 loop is CASSLGPAGREAQYF.

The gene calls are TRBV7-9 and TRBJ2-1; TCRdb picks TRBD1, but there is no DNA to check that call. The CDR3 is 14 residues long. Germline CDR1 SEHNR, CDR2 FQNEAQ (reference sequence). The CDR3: CASSLGSLSNEQFF.

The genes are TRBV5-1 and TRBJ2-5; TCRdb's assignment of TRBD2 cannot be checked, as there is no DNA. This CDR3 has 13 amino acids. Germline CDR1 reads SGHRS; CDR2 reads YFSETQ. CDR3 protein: CAMAGTHQETQYF. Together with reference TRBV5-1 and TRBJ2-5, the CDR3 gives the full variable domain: KAGVTQTPRYLIKTRGQQVTLSCSPISGHRSVSWYQQTPGQGLQFLFEYFSETQRNKGNFPGRFSGRQFSNSRSEMNVSTLELGDSALYLCAMAGTHQETQYFGPGTRLLVL.

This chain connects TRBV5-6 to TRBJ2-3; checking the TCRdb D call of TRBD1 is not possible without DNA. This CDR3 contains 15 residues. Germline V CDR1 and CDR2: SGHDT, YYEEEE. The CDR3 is CASNAWTGQLGTQYF.

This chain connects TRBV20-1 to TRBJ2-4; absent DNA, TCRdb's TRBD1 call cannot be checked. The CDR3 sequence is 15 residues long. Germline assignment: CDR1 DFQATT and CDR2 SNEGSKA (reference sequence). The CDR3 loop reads CSATDPRLKKNIQYF.

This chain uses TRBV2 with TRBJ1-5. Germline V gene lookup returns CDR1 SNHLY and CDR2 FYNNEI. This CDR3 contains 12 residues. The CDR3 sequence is CASSEWGQPQHF.

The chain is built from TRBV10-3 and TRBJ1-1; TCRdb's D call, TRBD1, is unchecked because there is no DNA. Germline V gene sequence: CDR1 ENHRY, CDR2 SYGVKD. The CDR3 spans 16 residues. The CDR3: CAISVNREVSITEAFF.

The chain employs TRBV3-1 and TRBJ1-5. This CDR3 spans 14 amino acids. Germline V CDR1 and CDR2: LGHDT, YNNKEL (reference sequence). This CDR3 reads CASSQERGNQPQHF.

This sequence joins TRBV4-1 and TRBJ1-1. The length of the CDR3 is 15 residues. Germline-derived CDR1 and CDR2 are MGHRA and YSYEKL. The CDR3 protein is CASSQEAALGTEAFF.

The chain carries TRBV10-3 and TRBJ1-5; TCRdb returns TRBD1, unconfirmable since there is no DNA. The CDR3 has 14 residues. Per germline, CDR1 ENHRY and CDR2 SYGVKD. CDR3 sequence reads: CAISADRGNQPQHF.

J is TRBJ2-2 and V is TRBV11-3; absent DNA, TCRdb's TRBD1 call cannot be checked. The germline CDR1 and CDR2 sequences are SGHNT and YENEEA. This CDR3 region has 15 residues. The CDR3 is CASSITGLHTGELFF. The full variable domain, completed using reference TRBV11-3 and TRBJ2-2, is EAGVVQSPRYKIIEKKQPVAFWCNPISGHNTLYWYLQNLGQGPELLIRYENEEAVDDSQLPKDRFSAERLKGVDSTLKIQPAELGDSAVYLCASSITGLHTGELFFGEGSRLTVL.